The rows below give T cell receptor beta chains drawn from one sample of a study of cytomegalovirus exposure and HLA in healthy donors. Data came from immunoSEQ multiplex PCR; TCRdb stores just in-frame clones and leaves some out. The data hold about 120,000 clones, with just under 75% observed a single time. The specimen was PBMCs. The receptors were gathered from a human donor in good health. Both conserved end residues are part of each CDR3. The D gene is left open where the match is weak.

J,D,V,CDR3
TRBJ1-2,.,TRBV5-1,CASSADSSANYGYTF
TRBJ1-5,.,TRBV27,CASSPGEGSNQPQHF
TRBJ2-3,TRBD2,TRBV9,CASSVSSGGAGDTQYF
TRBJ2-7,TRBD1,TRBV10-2,CATKGQVGDSSYEQYF
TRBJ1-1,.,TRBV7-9,CSSSSRVSEAFF
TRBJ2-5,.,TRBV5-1,CASSQIVQGRGETQYF
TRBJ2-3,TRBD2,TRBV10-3,CAIAAGGDTDTQYF
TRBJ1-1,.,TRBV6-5,CASSPGLATEAFF
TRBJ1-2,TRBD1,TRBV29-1,CSVERGQGRHYGYTF
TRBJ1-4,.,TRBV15,CATSQSGDEKLFF
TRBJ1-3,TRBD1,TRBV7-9,CASSPPGQVGNTIYF
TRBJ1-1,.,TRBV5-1,CASSAPGLNTEAFF
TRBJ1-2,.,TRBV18,CASSPLQGNYGYTF
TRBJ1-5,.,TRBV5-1,CASLDGLNQPQHF
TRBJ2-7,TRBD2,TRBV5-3,CARSLARLGLNDYEQYF
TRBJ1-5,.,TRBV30,CAWSEDSHSNQPQHF
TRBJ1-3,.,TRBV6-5,CASSYSMSGLGNTIYF
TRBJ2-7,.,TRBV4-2,CASSQGQGGNLYEQYF
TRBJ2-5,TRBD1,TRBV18,CASSPPLGQGRETQYF
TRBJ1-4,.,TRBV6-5,CASSPPGQQTEKLFF
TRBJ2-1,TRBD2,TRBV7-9,CASSPGYGTSGHEQFF
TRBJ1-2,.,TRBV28,CASSPGDFTDGYTF
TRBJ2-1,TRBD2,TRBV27,CASNLAGVGNEQFF
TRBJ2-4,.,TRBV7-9,CASSLVEPGQFLAKNIQYF
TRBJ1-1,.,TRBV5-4,CASSSTRGGATMNAEAFF
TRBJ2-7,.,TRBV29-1,CSVVGQGSLLKQYF
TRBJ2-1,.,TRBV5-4,CASSNRGVSNEQFF
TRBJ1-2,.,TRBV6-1,CASSDVRGGSGYTF
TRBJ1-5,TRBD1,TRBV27,CASKTGDNQPQHF
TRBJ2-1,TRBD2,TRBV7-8,CASSSPPGLAGVEQFF
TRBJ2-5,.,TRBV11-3,CASSLDGFETQYF
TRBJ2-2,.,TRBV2,CASKASPAGAGELFF
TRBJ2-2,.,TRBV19,CASTAQKNTGELFF
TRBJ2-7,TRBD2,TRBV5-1,CASSSGLAGRNSPEQYF
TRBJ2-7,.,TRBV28,CASSLEGRASYEQYF